Sequencing of this TCR beta chain was carried out in a study of post-analysis software for immune sequencing data. About the research overall: Relapsing-remitting, secondary progressive and progressive-relapsing multiple sclerosis were all included among the disease courses. Study-wide findings and caveats: Under the F measure, samples that were prepared in one batch clustered strongly together. Compared against controls, patients with multiple sclerosis displayed significantly lower normalized Chao1 diversity.

As for this clonotype: As yet, its antigen is unknown.

Presence of unique molecular identifiers characterized the TCR beta cDNA libraries. Input of about 1 to 11 million T cells yielded 500,000 to 650,000 cDNA molecules. In TCRdb, the PCR reads were re-called with MiXCR into one record per CDR3 protein. The table lists more than 500,000 distinct CDR3 sequences, 34% of them singletons. Sequencing was carried out using blood. The receptor comes from a girl aged 2 to 17 with multiple sclerosis.

The CDR3 loop reads CASSRAGDGYTF. CDR3 in DNA: TGTGCCAGCAGTCGGGCAGGGGATGGCTACACCTTC. V gene TRBV2 combines with J gene TRBJ1-2; D possibly corresponds to TRBD1 (6 bases). This CDR3 has 12 amino acids. V lost 5 bases and J 6 bases, leaving 10 bases between the germline ends. Germline values: CDR1 SNHLY, CDR2 FYNNEI.